A single sample gave rise to the 22 T cell receptor beta chains below, sequenced in a study of monozygotic twins with inflammatory bowel disease. TCRdb re-called the 5' RACE reads and catalogs CDR3 proteins one per entry, DNA excluded. The repertoire table contains roughly 160,000 distinct CDR3 sequences. Sequenced: blood. These receptors were taken from a human donor with ulcerative colitis or Crohn's disease, or a healthy co-twin of an affected twin (not recorded which).

The chain employs TRBV5-4 and TRBJ2-7; TCRdb outputs TRBD1, but without DNA this stays unchecked. Germline V gene sequence: CDR1 SGHNT, CDR2 YYREEE (reference sequence). The CDR3 is 14 residues long. The CDR3 sequence: CASSLGQGANEQYF.

The chain couples TRBV2 to TRBJ2-7. Germline V CDR1 and CDR2: SNHLY, FYNNEI. This CDR3 region has 12 residues. CDR3: CASSVDPYEQYF. Combining the CDR3 with reference TRBV2 and TRBJ2-7 gives the whole variable domain EPEVTQTPSHQVTQMGQEVILRCVPISNHLYFYWYRQILGQKVEFLVSFYNNEISEKSEIFDDQFSVERPDGSNFTLKIRSTKLEDSAMYFCASSVDPYEQYFGPGTRLTVT.

The J gene is TRBJ2-2, the V gene TRBV20-1; the TCRdb D gene call, TRBD2, has no DNA to confirm it. Germline loops: CDR1 DFQATT, CDR2 SNEGSKA (reference sequence). The CDR3 is 14 residues long. The CDR3 reads CSARSLDSTGELFF.

The chain is built from TRBV18 and TRBJ2-3. The CDR3 runs to 12 residues. CDR1 and CDR2 from the germline V gene are KGHSH and LQKENI. CDR3 region: CASSSGADTQYF. Complete variable domain (other parts from reference TRBV18 and TRBJ2-3): NAGVMQNPRHLVRRRGQEARLRCSPMKGHSHVYWYRQLPEEGLKFMVYLQKENIIDESGMPKERFSAEFPKEGPSILRIQQVVRGDSAAYFCASSSGADTQYFGPGTRLTVL.

The rearrangement joins TRBV12-3 or TRBV12-4 to TRBJ2-2; TCRdb names TRBD1, which stays unverified in the absence of DNA. This CDR3 has 15 amino acids. This CDR3 is CASSLGTGQIGELFF.

The chain links TRBV7-2 to TRBJ2-1. The length of the CDR3 is 15 residues. Germline values: CDR1 SGHTA, CDR2 FQGNSA. CDR3 protein: CASSLARGSYNEQFF.

The chain has TRBV20-1 and TRBJ2-1; as DNA is missing, the TRBD1 call by TCRdb cannot be tested. This CDR3 has 19 residues. Germline CDR1 and CDR2: DFQATT and SNEGSKA (reference sequence). CDR3 in amino acids: CSARDVAGKSSSSYNEQFF.

The CDR3 loop reads CASSLLAGDQETQYF. V usage is TRBV5-1 and J usage is TRBJ2-5; the D gene TCRdb calls, TRBD2, cannot be checked with no DNA. Looked up from germline, CDR1 is SGHRS and CDR2 is YFSETQ. The CDR3 consists of 15 residues.

The chain uses TRBV20-1 and TRBJ2-7; the D call of TRBD1 rests on TCRdb alone, since no DNA is present to check it. The CDR3 contains 17 residues. In germline, CDR1 is DFQATT, CDR2 SNEGSKA (reference sequence). CDR3 protein: CSARDLSGGSSSYEQYF.

This chain joins TRBV7-2 and TRBJ2-1; the D call of TRBD1 rests on TCRdb alone, since no DNA is present to check it. The germline V gene has CDR1 SGHTA and CDR2 FQGNSA. The CDR3 runs to 16 residues. CDR3 amino acids: CASSLGGGGGYNEQFF.

The chain joins TRBV5-1 to TRBJ1-1; TCRdb's D call of TRBD1 is untestable without DNA. Germline values: CDR1 SGHRS, CDR2 YFSETQ. The CDR3 extends over 15 amino acids. This CDR3 reads CASSLSPGQGIEAFF.

The V and J genes are TRBV20-1 and TRBJ1-1; TCRdb names TRBD1, which stays unverified in the absence of DNA. The germline V gene has CDR1 DFQATT and CDR2 SNEGSKA (reference sequence). The CDR3 contains 14 residues. The CDR3 is CSARDRVIQTEAFF.

The chain combines TRBV6-5 with TRBJ1-3; with no DNA, the TCRdb D assignment of TRBD1 cannot be verified. The CDR3 sequence is 17 residues long. CDR1 and CDR2 (germline): MNHEY, SVGAGI. CDR3 in amino acids: CASSYSLGRISGNTIYF.

The chain carries TRBV20-1 and TRBJ1-6. Germline V gene sequence: CDR1 DFQATT, CDR2 SNEGSKA (reference sequence). The CDR3 is made up of 13 amino acids. The CDR3 protein is CSALGGVNSPLHF.

This chain uses TRBV15 with TRBJ2-3. Germline V CDR1 and CDR2: LNHNV, YYDKDF (reference sequence). The CDR3 has 14 residues. The CDR3 spells CATSSRRTTDTQYF.

The J gene is TRBJ2-7, the V gene TRBV12-3 or TRBV12-4. The CDR3 has 12 residues. The CDR3 here is CASSLVSYEQYF.

This chain connects TRBV6-2 or TRBV6-3 to TRBJ2-5; without DNA, the TCRdb call of TRBD1 cannot be checked. Germline values: CDR1 MNHEY, CDR2 SVGEGT. This CDR3 contains 12 residues. CDR3 region: CASSYGGETQYF.

CDR3 sequence: CASSQVQWGQPQHF. The chain couples TRBV3-1 to TRBJ1-5. The CDR3 is made up of 14 amino acids. The germline V gene encodes CDR1 LGHDT and CDR2 YNNKEL (reference sequence).

V usage is TRBV4-2 and J usage is TRBJ2-1; TCRdb indicates TRBD1, and absent DNA this call remains unverified. From germline, CDR1 is LGHNA and CDR2 YNFKEQ. The CDR3 runs 22 residues. The CDR3 is CASSQEGGLGDSHSLRRNEQFF.

The gene calls are TRBV7-2 and TRBJ2-7; TCRdb lists TRBD1, though no DNA is available to test this call. In germline, CDR1 is SGHTA, CDR2 FQGNSA. CDR3 length equals 14 residues. The CDR3 is CASSKDRGTYEQYF.

J is TRBJ1-5 and V is TRBV5-6; with no DNA, the TCRdb D assignment of TRBD1 cannot be verified. Germline loops: CDR1 SGHDT, CDR2 YYEEEE. The CDR3 has 16 residues. CDR3 sequence reads: CASSFSGQGSSQPQHF.

The chain couples TRBV3-1 to TRBJ2-5; TCRdb proposes TRBD1, but this gene call is untestable without DNA. This CDR3 has 14 residues. Germline CDR1 is LGHDT and CDR2 is YNNKEL (reference sequence). The CDR3 sequence is CASSRTGVGETQYF.